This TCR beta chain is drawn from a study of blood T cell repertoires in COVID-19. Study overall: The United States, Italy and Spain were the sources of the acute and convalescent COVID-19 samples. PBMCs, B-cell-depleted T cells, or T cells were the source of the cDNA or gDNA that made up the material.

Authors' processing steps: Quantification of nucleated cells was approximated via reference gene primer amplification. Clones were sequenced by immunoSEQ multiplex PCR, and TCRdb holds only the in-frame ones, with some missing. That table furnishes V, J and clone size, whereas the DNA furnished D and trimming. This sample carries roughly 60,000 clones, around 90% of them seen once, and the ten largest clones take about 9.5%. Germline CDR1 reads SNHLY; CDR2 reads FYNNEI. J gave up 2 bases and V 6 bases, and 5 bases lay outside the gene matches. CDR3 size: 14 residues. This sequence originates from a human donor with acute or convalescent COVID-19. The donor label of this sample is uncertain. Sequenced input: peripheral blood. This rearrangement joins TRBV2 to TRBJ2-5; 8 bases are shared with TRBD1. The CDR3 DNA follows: TGTGCCAGCAGGCCCGACAGGGGACAAGAGACCCAGTACTTC. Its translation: CASRPDRGQETQYF. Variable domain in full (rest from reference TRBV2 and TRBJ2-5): EPEVTQTPSHQVTQMGQEVILRCVPISNHLYFYWYRQILGQKVEFLVSFYNNEISEKSEIFDDQFSVERPDGSNFTLKIRSTKLEDSAMYFCASRPDRGQETQYFGPGTRLLVL.